This TCR beta chain is from a study of control samples from healthy donors and cancer patients. Repertoires were generated with immunoSEQ multiplex PCR, while TCRdb's copy carries only in-frame clones and drops some. The sample has under 85,000 clones, more than 75% seen once. Germline loops: CDR1 SGHTS, CDR2 YDEGEE. The length of the CDR3 is 14 residues. V was cut by 2 bases and J by 5 bases, with 13 bases left in between. The V gene is TRBV5-8, the J gene TRBJ2-5, with D possibly being TRBD1 (5 bases). Sequenced input: PBMCs. The sequence derives from a woman in her 50s with lung cancer. CDR3 nucleotides: TGTGCCAGCAGCTTAGGGCAGGGCAGTGAGACCCAGTACTTC. It specifies CASSLGQGSETQYF.